This T cell receptor beta chain was sequenced for a study of blood T cell repertoires in COVID-19. On the study more broadly: COVID-19 samples, acute and convalescent, were from the United States, Italy and Spain. PBMCs, B-cell-depleted T cells, or T cells were the source of the cDNA or gDNA that made up the material.

Original handling: Amplification of reference gene primers provided the estimated nucleated cell counts. Clones were read by immunoSEQ multiplex PCR, and TCRdb kept only the in-frame ones, dropping some. V, J and clone size were drawn from that table, and D and trimming were deduced from the DNA. The table records just over 300,000 clones, roughly 87% of them present only once. The CDR3 loop spans 14 amino acids. J was trimmed by 0 bases and V by 8 bases; bases with no gene match: 6. Per the germline V gene, CDR1 is LNHDA and CDR2 is SQIVND (reference sequence). This rearrangement joins TRBV19 to TRBJ1-1; TRBD1 matches 7 bases. The source material was peripheral blood. The receptor was isolated from a man aged 18 to 29 with active or convalescent COVID-19. The CDR3 DNA sequence: TGTGCCAGTCTTGACAGGGATTTGAACACTGAAGCTTTCTTT. It encodes CASLDRDLNTEAFF.